This T cell receptor (beta chain) was sequenced in a study of control samples from healthy donors and cancer patients (dated by TCRdb to 2018 to 2020). Libraries were built with the immunoSEQ multiplex PCR assay. Held by TCRdb, this immuneACCESS table contains in-frame sequences only and omits some clones. Under half of the omission traces to an unresolved V gene where checked; the cause of the rest is unknown. Counted in this sample were about 82,000 clones; about 93% of them appeared once. Together, the top ten hold 4.5% to 5.5% of the sample. Remarks on this clone: Which antigen it targets is not known. Base quality data are lacking; no much larger clone is found one base away.

The sequence was collected from a woman aged 18-30 years in good health. What was sequenced was blood.

In nucleotide form, the sequence is TGTGCCAGCAGGATTACAGGGGGCGCACAGACCCAGTACTTC. It translates as CASRITGGAQTQYF. Rearrangement joined TRBV2 to TRBJ2-5; TRBD1 agrees with 9 junctional bases. The CDR3, from cysteine to phenylalanine, totals 14 residues. Only the CDR3 portion is preserved as DNA: 42 bases, with reading frame beginning at the first base. Ends trimmed: V by 6 bases, J by 6 bases; bases unmatched to a gene: 8. CDR1 SNHLY and CDR2 FYNNEI are derived from the germline V gene.